This T cell receptor beta chain appears in the sequencing data of a study of T-cell reconstitution after alpha-beta-depleted transplantation in children. This sample's TCRbeta library carried unique molecular identifier barcodes. MiXCR, applied by TCRdb to the PCR reads, yields one record per CDR3 protein. The sample records roughly 590,000 distinct CDR3 sequences, around 16% being singletons. This clonotype was found a few times. Germline V gives CDR1 SGDLS, CDR2 YYNGEE. CDR3 length: 12 residues. V gave up 7 bases and J gave up 5 bases, with 12 bases separating them. The specimen comprised PBMCs from the stem cell graft donor, sampled from the stem cell graft. The source is a human donor who donated a stem cell graft to a child with acute myeloid leukemia. V is TRBV9 and J is TRBJ1-2; D remains unclear. CDR3 DNA: TGTGCCAGCTCCCAGGATTTTTATGGCTACACCTTC. This sequence encodes CASSQDFYGYTF.